The sequence of this T cell receptor (beta chain) was determined in a study of shared clonotypes between healthy human individuals. This CDR3 comprises 15 residues. The V gene's germline CDR1 is SNHLY and CDR2 FYNNEI. Trimming took 9 bases from V and 5 from J; bases not matched to a gene: 10. Libraries were prepared by immunoSEQ multiplex PCR; TCRdb keeps only in-frame clonotypes and omits some of them. The sample includes about 480,000 clones, almost 80% of them seen just once. The genes are TRBV2 and TRBJ2-2; 9 bases are a match to TRBD2. Sequenced sample: PBMCs. The origin of this receptor is a woman between 40 and 55 years old in good health. Some clones in this sample may be carry-over from other donors' samples. The CDR3: CARRGREGRTGELFF. In nucleotides, the CDR3 is TGTGCCAGGAGGGGGCGGGAGGGCCGGACCGGGGAGCTGTTTTTT.